What follows are 24 T cell receptor beta chains derived from one specimen sequenced in a study of cytomegalovirus exposure and HLA in healthy donors (dated by TCRdb to about 2017). The library was generated by the immunoSEQ multiplex PCR assay. A mixture of 60 forward primers for TCR Vbeta segments and 13 reverse primers for TCR Jbeta segments was used in the multiplex PCR. TCRdb stores this immuneACCESS table with in-frame sequences only. Part of the clones is absent; in the studies checked, under half of the shortfall reflects unresolved V genes, and no reason is known for the rest. The sample table holds tens of thousands of clones, of which about two thirds were seen once. About 7.7% of the sample goes to the ten largest clones. Sequencing input: PBMCs. These TCRs come from a man in his sixties in good health and CMV-seronegative.

This clone was seen more than once but under ten times. The chain combines TRBV16 with TRBJ1-5, with unresolved D. The V gene lost 4 bases and the J gene lost 0 bases, with 16 bases spanning the gap. The V gene's germline CDR1 is KGHSY and CDR2 FQNENV. There are 17 residues in the CDR3. This CDR3 reads CASSPLSGVGSNQPQHF. DNA of the CDR3: TGTGCCAGCAGCCCCCTTTCCGGGGTTGGTAGCAATCAGCCCCAGCATTTT.

The chain joins TRBV7-8 to TRBJ2-7, with a tentative D call TRBD1 (5 bases). The V gene lost 3 bases and the J gene lost 0 bases, with 6 bases spanning the gap. Looked up from germline, CDR1 is SGHVS and CDR2 is FQNEAQ. This CDR3 comprises 13 residues. CDR3 loop: CASSLTDSYEQYF. CDR3 bases: TGTGCCAGCAGCTTGACAGACTCCTACGAGCAGTACTTC.

The V gene is TRBV18, the J gene TRBJ2-1; 7 nucleotides match TRBD2. The CDR3 totals 14 residues. The junction had 3 bases not matched to a gene; V was cut back by 0 bases and J by 7 bases. The V gene's germline CDR1 is KGHSH and CDR2 LQKENI. CDR3 loop: CASSPPGGRNEQFF. The CDR3 bases are TGTGCCAGCTCACCACCGGGCGGGAGAAATGAGCAGTTCTTC.

The V gene is TRBV11-2, the J gene TRBJ2-7; 11 nucleotides agree with TRBD2. Germline V gene sequence: CDR1 SGHAT, CDR2 FQNNGV. V was clipped by 1 base and J by 2 bases; unmatched bases: 1. CDR3 length: 15 amino acids. The CDR3: CASSLVSGRAYEQYF. CDR3 nucleotide sequence: TGTGCCAGCAGCTTAGTTAGCGGGAGGGCCTACGAGCAGTACTTC. The full variable domain, its missing parts supplied by reference TRBV11-2 and TRBJ2-7, is EAGVAQSPRYKIIEKRQSVAFWCNPISGHATLYWYQQILGQGPKLLIQFQNNGVVDDSQLPKDRFSAERLKGVDSTLKIQPAKLEDSAVYLCASSLVSGRAYEQYFGPGTRLTVT.

The genes are TRBV7-9 and TRBJ2-7; D may be TRBD1 (6 bases). V was cut by 6 bases and J by 3 bases, with 12 bases left in between. Germline loops: CDR1 SEHNR, CDR2 FQNEAQ (reference sequence). The length of the CDR3 is 13 residues. The CDR3, as DNA: TGTGCCAGCAGTCAGGGACATCTCTACGAGCAGTACTTC. Protein sequence: CASSQGHLYEQYF.

The CDR3 loop reads CASTHSGAGGRGYTF. The CDR3 DNA follows: TGTGCCAGCACCCATAGCGGGGCAGGGGGTCGGGGCTACACCTTC. The J gene is TRBJ1-2, the V gene TRBV7-8; 7 bases fit TRBD1. This CDR3 region has 15 residues. Trimming took 7 bases from V and 8 from J; bases not matched to a gene: 16. Germline V gives CDR1 SGHVS, CDR2 FQNEAQ.

Note on this clone: Relative to the germline gene, one junction end is altered; a read error may explain this. The gene calls are TRBV15 and TRBJ1-5; D unresolved. CDR3 length: 15 residues. Germline loops: CDR1 LNHNV, CDR2 YYDKDF (reference sequence). The CDR3 is CATSRETDSNQPRHF. CDR3 nucleotide sequence: TGTGCCACCAGCAGAGAAACGGATAGCAATCAGCCCCGGCATTTT.

In its sample, this clone was seen once. This rearrangement joins TRBV25-1 to TRBJ1-4, with D uncertain. V was pared by 7 bases and J by 7 bases, with 13 bases between. In germline, CDR1 is MGHDK, CDR2 SYGVNS. This CDR3 is 13 amino acids long. CDR3 amino acids: CASKEKGVEKLFF. The CDR3 coding sequence is TGTGCCAGCAAAGAAAAGGGAGTTGAAAAACTGTTTTTT.

The chain joins TRBV15 to TRBJ2-7; D is ambiguous. There are 17 residues in the CDR3. V lost 0 bases and J 1 base, leaving 16 bases between the germline ends. Germline V gene sequence: CDR1 LNHNV, CDR2 YYDKDF (reference sequence). The DNA for the CDR3 is TGTGCCACCAGCAGAGATACACCGCCAGTGATTTCCTACGAGCAGTACTTC. As protein: CATSRDTPPVISYEQYF.

The rearrangement links TRBV5-4 to TRBJ2-3; a weak D match, TRBD2 (5 bases). This CDR3 has 14 amino acids. CDR1 is SGHNT and CDR2 is YYREEE in the germline V gene (reference sequence). Trimming left V 3 bases short and J 2 bases short, with 10 bases between. CDR3 bases: TGTGCCAGCAGCTCCGACTACCTCACAGATACGCAGTATTTT. Translation: CASSSDYLTDTQYF.

The genes are TRBV6-1 and TRBJ2-3; TRBD1 aligns across 10 bases. From germline, CDR1 is MNHNS and CDR2 SASEGT. The CDR3 has 17 residues. The ends lost 2 bases at V and 4 bases at J; junction bases unmatched: 9. The CDR3 DNA reads as TGTGCCAGCAGTGAAACCTGGGGGACAGGGGCGGCAGATACGCAGTATTTT. Translating gives CASSETWGTGAADTQYF.

This clone is a singleton in its sample. J is TRBJ2-3 and V is TRBV7-9, with D maybe TRBD2 (6 bases). The germline CDR1 and CDR2 sequences are SEHNR and FQNEAQ (reference sequence). CDR3 length equals 15 residues. Trimming removed 1 base from V and 6 bases from J, with 14 bases in between. The CDR3 region is CASSLVLAGRDTQYF. The DNA of the CDR3 is TGTGCCAGCAGCTTAGTGCTCGCGGGGAGGGATACGCAGTATTTT.

The V gene is TRBV2, the J gene TRBJ2-3, with TRBD1 matching over 9 bases. The germline V gene has CDR1 SNHLY and CDR2 FYNNEI. The V and J ends lost 8 bases and 3 bases, in that order; junction bases with no gene match: 6. The CDR3 contains 14 residues. The CDR3 sequence: CASFTGTGTDTQYF. CDR3 nucleotides: TGTGCCAGCTTCACCGGGACAGGGACAGATACGCAGTATTTT.

This clone has just a few counts. The chain uses TRBV9 and TRBJ2-5, with 9 bases fitting TRBD1. This CDR3 is built from 16 residues. V was pared by 4 bases and J by 5 bases, with 12 bases of the junction left unmatched. From germline, CDR1 is SGDLS and CDR2 YYNGEE. The CDR3 is CASSIVPGTGIETQYF. The CDR3 DNA reads TGTGCCAGCAGCATCGTTCCCGGGACAGGGATTGAGACCCAGTACTTC.

This clone occurred many times. The genes are TRBV27 and TRBJ1-4; TRBD1 aligns across 8 bases. The CDR3 length is 12 residues. J gave up 15 bases and V 4 bases, and 7 bases lay outside the gene matches. Per germline, CDR1 MNHEY and CDR2 SMNVEV (reference sequence). The DNA for the CDR3 is TGTGCCAGCAGTTCACAGGGGGGGGTATTGTTTTTT. Its translation: CASSSQGGVLFF.

The V and J genes are TRBV12-5 and TRBJ2-3, with D uncertain. V lost 4 bases and J 4 bases, leaving 6 bases between the germline ends. This CDR3 has 12 residues. CDR1 and CDR2 (germline): LGHNT, FRNRAP. CDR3 nucleotides: TGTGCTAGTGGTTCTTCAGCAGATACGCAGTATTTT. It specifies CASGSSADTQYF.

V and J are TRBV5-6 and TRBJ2-1; 11 nucleotides match TRBD1. Germline V gene data show CDR1 as SGHDT and CDR2 as YYEEEE. The CDR3 runs 15 residues. V lost 1 base, J lost 9 bases, and 6 bases stayed unmatched. CDR3 sequence (DNA): TGTGCCAGCAGCTTGCTGGACAGGGGGCGCGGTGAGCAGTTCTTC. Amino acids: CASSLLDRGRGEQFF.

This clone was seen just once. At one end the junction does not follow the germline gene, possibly because of a read error. The V call is TRBV7-9, the J call TRBJ2-1, with 7 bases identical to TRBD1. The germline CDR1 and CDR2 sequences are SEHNR and FQNEAQ (reference sequence). The CDR3 extends over 13 amino acids. CDR3 DNA: TGTTCCAGCGACAGGGACGCCGGGTATGAGCAGTTCTTC. As protein: CSSDRDAGYEQFF.

This chain uses TRBV10-1 with TRBJ1-2; D is uncertain. V lost 3 bases and J lost 6, with 14 bases in between. There are 14 residues in the CDR3. Germline values: CDR1 WNHNN, CDR2 SYGVQD (reference sequence). CDR3 loop: CASSDSAFRDGYTF. The CDR3 DNA sequence: TGCGCCAGCAGTGATTCGGCCTTTCGGGATGGCTACACCTTC.

V usage is TRBV6-5 and J usage is TRBJ1-5, with a weak D call TRBD1 (6 bases). The CDR3 spans 15 residues. The V gene lost 6 bases and the J gene lost 2 bases, with 14 bases spanning the gap. Germline V gives CDR1 MNHEY, CDR2 SVGAGI. CDR3 sequence (DNA): TGTGCCAGCAGCTCACTCAGGGGTGGCAATCAGCCCCAGCATTTT. Encoded protein: CASSSLRGGNQPQHF.

The chain has TRBV25-1 and TRBJ1-2, with D tentatively TRBD1 (5 bases). There are 12 residues in the CDR3. Germline V gives CDR1 MGHDK, CDR2 SYGVNS. Trimming cost V 3 bases and J 7 bases, with 9 bases left between them. CDR3: CASSEGRGGYTF. CDR3 bases: TGTGCCAGCAGTGAGGGGAGGGGTGGCTACACCTTC.

The V call is TRBV13, the J call TRBJ2-7; 12 bases are a match to TRBD2. The CDR3 totals 16 residues. Germline CDR1 reads PRHDT; CDR2 reads FYEKMQ (reference sequence). With 2 bases clipped from V and 7 bases from J, the junction kept 9 bases outside the gene matches. CDR3 loop: CASSLWLAGGPREQYF. CDR3 coding DNA: TGTGCCAGCAGCTTATGGCTAGCGGGGGGGCCGAGGGAGCAGTACTTC.

This clone was counted only a few times. This sequence joins TRBV9 and TRBJ2-2, with 7 positions matching TRBD2. The germline gives CDR1 SGDLS, CDR2 YYNGEE. Trimming took 3 bases from V and 0 from J; bases not matched to a gene: 5. The length of the CDR3 is 16 residues. CDR3 bases: TGTGCCAGCAGCGCCCTCGGGGGGACGAACACCGGGGAGCTGTTTTTT. Amino acid sequence: CASSALGGTNTGELFF.

The chain joins TRBV28 to TRBJ2-7; maybe TRBD2 (6 bases). V lost 6 bases and J 0 bases, leaving 15 bases between the germline ends. The length of the CDR3 is 15 residues. The germline V gene has CDR1 MDHEN and CDR2 SYDVKM. CDR3 amino acids: CASRLAGTTSYEQYF. CDR3 nucleotides: TGTGCCAGCAGACTAGCCGGGACCACCTCCTACGAGCAGTACTTC.